The rows below give T cell receptor beta chains drawn from one sample of a study of OX40 agonist ivuxolimab in advanced cancers. The repertoire was sequenced with immunoSEQ multiplex PCR; TCRdb's copy has only in-frame clones and lacks some. The repertoire consists of 90,000 to 95,000 clones, with around 87% occurring once and the leading ten covering roughly 4.5%. This material consisted of CD4+ or CD8+ T cells sorted from blood, taken in a trial of the OX40 agonist ivuxolimab. The receptor source for this set is an adult with an advanced solid tumor such as melanoma, head and neck, liver or kidney cancer. CDR3s include the opening cysteine and the closing phenylalanine or tryptophan. D genes are given only for firm matches. The size entry is marked missing in some rows and otherwise reads once, few, many or a size class.

>TRBJ2-7|-|TRBV30|-
CAWSVQGYEQYF
TGTGCCTGGAGTGTACAGGGCTACGAGCAGTACTTC
>TRBJ2-1|-|TRBV11-3|-
CASSFSALSYNEQFF
TGTGCCAGCAGCTTTTCGGCCCTCTCCTACAATGAGCAGTTCTTC
>TRBJ2-1|-|TRBV29-1|-
CSVARNGGLQFF
TGCAGCGTTGCAAGGAACGGAGGCTTGCAGTTCTTC
>TRBJ1-1|TRBD1|TRBV5-1|-
CASSSPQGEANEAFF
TGCGCCAGCAGCTCGCCTCAGGGGGAGGCTAATGAAGCTTTCTTT
>TRBJ2-1|TRBD2|TRBV5-8|-
CASSYGLAGGNEQFF
TGTGCCAGCAGTTACGGACTAGCGGGAGGGAATGAGCAGTTCTTC
>TRBJ2-5|-|TRBV5-1|once
CASSLDSQETQYF
TGCGCCAGCAGCTTGGACAGCCAAGAGACCCAGTACTTC
>TRBJ2-7|TRBD2|TRBV11-2|once
CASSLPGLAGRYEQYF
TGTGCCAGCAGCCTTCCGGGACTAGCGGGACGGTACGAGCAGTACTTC
>TRBJ2-3|-|TRBV27|once
CASRAITSTDTQYF
TGTGCCAGCAGGGCTATCACTAGCACAGATACGCAGTATTTT
>TRBJ2-3|-|TRBV30|once
CALAGQFHTQYF
TGTGCCTTAGCCGGGCAATTCCATACGCAGTATTTT
>TRBJ2-1|-|TRBV7-9|-
CASSLALGSDEQFF
TGTGCCAGCAGCTTAGCGCTCGGGAGTGATGAGCAGTTCTTC
>TRBJ1-4|-|TRBV30|-
CAWSLRAGLNEKLFF
TGTGCCTGGAGCCTGAGGGCAGGCCTTAATGAAAAACTGTTTTTT
>TRBJ1-2|TRBD1|TRBV7-2|-
CASSWTGSQLYGYTF
TGTGCCAGCAGCTGGACAGGATCTCAACTTTATGGCTACACCTTC
>TRBJ2-1|-|TRBV2|-
CASSGLLNNEQFF
TGTGCCAGCAGCGGACTATTAAACAATGAGCAGTTCTTC
>TRBJ1-2|-|TRBV28|-
CASSLSTAGLDLYYGYTF
TGTGCCAGCAGTCTTTCTACAGCGGGGCTCGATTTATACTATGGCTACACCTTC
>TRBJ2-2|TRBD2|TRBV7-2|-
CASSPQGGRYTGELFF
TGTGCCAGCAGCCCCCAGGGCGGGAGATACACCGGGGAGCTGTTTTTT
>TRBJ2-5|-|TRBV28|-
CASSLGSGEAETQYF
TGTGCCAGCAGTTTAGGGTCGGGAGAGGCAGAGACCCAGTACTTC
>TRBJ2-7|-|TRBV21-1|few
CASSKGPFYEQYF
TGTGCCAGCAGCAAGGGACCTTTCTACGAGCAGTACTTC
>TRBJ2-3|-|TRBV5-1|-
CASSLFREQDTQYF
TGCGCCAGCAGCTTGTTCCGGGAGCAAGATACGCAGTATTTT
>TRBJ1-1|-|TRBV6-6|few
CASSYSITEAFF
TGTGCCAGCAGTTACTCGATCACTGAAGCTTTCTTT
>TRBJ2-1|-|TRBV5-4|-
CASSLAGADEQFF
TGTGCCAGCAGCTTGGCAGGGGCAGATGAGCAGTTCTTC
>TRBJ2-5|TRBD2|TRBV5-1|-
CASSLDLAGVGGETQYF
TGCGCCAGCAGCTTGGACCTAGCGGGGGTAGGGGGAGAGACCCAGTACTTC
>TRBJ2-1|-|TRBV11-3|-
CASSLSRNNEQFF
TGTGCCAGCAGCTTATCCAGGAACAATGAGCAGTTCTTC
>TRBJ1-2|TRBD1|TRBV20-1|few
CSATTGSGYTF
TGCAGTGCCACGACAGGGTCTGGCTACACCTTC
>TRBJ2-3|-|TRBV9|once
CASSVVAGEDTQYF
TGTGCCAGCAGCGTAGTGGCAGGGGAAGATACGCAGTATTTT
>TRBJ2-7|TRBD1|TRBV27|-
CASSPRDSHEQYF
TGTGCCAGCAGTCCCAGGGACAGCCACGAGCAGTACTTC
>TRBJ1-2|-|TRBV5-1|-
CASSPADSRYGYTF
TGCGCCAGCAGCCCGGCCGACAGCCGTTATGGCTACACCTTC
>TRBJ2-3|TRBD1|TRBV29-1|once
CSVDEAYRGQTDTQYF
TGCAGCGTCGATGAGGCTTACAGGGGGCAGACAGATACGCAGTATTTT
>TRBJ2-7|-|TRBV4-1|-
CASSQDLPGQYYSYEQYF
TGCGCCAGCAGCCAAGATCTTCCGGGGCAGTATTACTCCTACGAGCAGTACTTC
>TRBJ2-3|TRBD1|TRBV6-5|-
CATRARDRGTDTQYF
TGTGCCACCAGGGCGCGGGACAGGGGGACAGATACGCAGTATTTT
>TRBJ1-1|-|TRBV15|-
CATSRGLLSQKNTEAFF
TGTGCCACCAGCAGAGGATTGCTGAGCCAGAAGAACACTGAAGCTTTCTTT
>TRBJ1-5|-|TRBV4-1|few
CASSQAGLRNQPQHF
TGCGCCAGCAGCCAAGCAGGGTTACGCAATCAGCCCCAGCATTTT
>TRBJ2-2|TRBD1|TRBV7-3|-
CASSSGTGANTGELFF
TGTGCCAGCAGCTCCGGGACAGGGGCGAACACCGGGGAGCTGTTTTTT
>TRBJ2-7|TRBD1|TRBV28|-
CASSGTGVTPRTSYEQYF
TGTGCCAGCAGCGGGACAGGGGTTACCCCACGGACCAGTTACGAGCAGTACTTC
>TRBJ2-1|-|TRBV29-1|once
CSEFGLFDLGASGRHEQFF
TGCAGCGAATTTGGCTTGTTCGATTTGGGGGCTAGTGGGCGGCACGAGCAGTTCTTC
>TRBJ2-5|-|TRBV10-2|-
CASSAPNVETQYF
TGCGCCAGCAGTGCACCCAACGTGGAGACCCAGTACTTC
>TRBJ2-5|TRBD1|TRBV7-2|-
CASSLSRGRETQYF
TGTGCCAGCAGCTTATCGAGGGGGCGTGAGACCCAGTACTTC
>TRBJ2-1|-|TRBV19|-
CASSIGSSGEQFF
TGTGCCAGTAGTATAGGTAGCAGCGGGGAGCAGTTCTTC
>TRBJ1-4|-|TRBV27|-
CASSLQTATNEKLFF
TGTGCCAGCAGTTTACAGACAGCAACTAATGAAAAACTGTTTTTT
>TRBJ1-5|-|TRBV5-6|-
CASSRRFPNQPQHF
TGTGCCAGCAGCCGTAGGTTCCCCAATCAGCCCCAGCATTTT
>TRBJ1-5|TRBD1|TRBV30|-
CAWSLQGGRQPQHF
TGTGCCTGGAGTCTCCAGGGGGGGCGGCAGCCCCAGCATTTT
>TRBJ1-4|TRBD1|TRBV9|-
CASSPQGLNEKLFF
TGTGCCAGCAGCCCACAGGGGCTCAATGAAAAACTGTTTTTT
>TRBJ1-5|TRBD1|TRBV4-3|-
CASSQEAGQGIQPQHF
TGCGCCAGCAGCCAAGAAGCGGGACAGGGTATTCAGCCCCAGCATTTT
>TRBJ2-5|-|TRBV21-1|-
CASSAFRDRVETQYF
TGTGCCAGCAGCGCGTTCCGGGACAGGGTGGAGACCCAGTACTTC
>TRBJ1-1|-|TRBV10-3|-
CAIRDIPGTEAFF
TGTGCCATCAGAGACATCCCGGGGACTGAAGCTTTCTTT
>TRBJ1-1|-|TRBV2|-
CASSERWGFEAFF
TGTGCCAGCAGTGAAAGGTGGGGATTTGAAGCTTTCTTT
>TRBJ1-5|-|TRBV9|once
CASSVDGVQPQHF
TGTGCCAGCAGCGTTGACGGGGTGCAGCCCCAGCATTTT
>TRBJ2-6|TRBD1|TRBV6-1|-
CASRTGFTGANVLTF
TGTGCCAGCAGGACAGGGTTTACTGGGGCCAACGTCCTGACTTTC
>TRBJ2-7|-|TRBV5-1|few
CASSWTGGSYEQYF
TGCGCCAGCAGCTGGACAGGAGGGTCCTACGAGCAGTACTTC
>TRBJ2-5|-|TRBV6-1|-
CASSEEGTRRNQETQYF
TGTGCCAGCAGTGAAGAAGGGACAAGGAGAAACCAAGAGACCCAGTACTTC
>TRBJ2-3|TRBD2|TRBV5-1|-
CASSGGGRGTDTQYF
TGCGCCAGCAGCGGAGGTGGGAGGGGCACAGATACGCAGTATTTT
>TRBJ2-1|TRBD2|TRBV6-1|-
CASSESGLAVNEQFF
TGTGCCAGCAGTGAAAGTGGACTAGCGGTCAATGAGCAGTTCTTC
>TRBJ2-2|-|TRBV10-1|-
CASSAAGSGELFF
TGCGCCAGCAGTGCGGCAGGGTCCGGGGAGCTGTTTTTT
>TRBJ1-2|TRBD1|TRBV4-3|-
CASSPPGQTYGYTF
TGCGCCAGCAGCCCGCCGGGACAGACCTATGGCTACACCTTC
>TRBJ2-1|TRBD1|TRBV6-4|once
CASSDRTGGYNEQFF
TGTGCCAGCAGTGACAGGACAGGGGGTTACAATGAGCAGTTCTTC
>TRBJ2-1|-|TRBV30|once
CAWNHLAYNEQFF
TGTGCCTGGAACCATCTAGCGTACAATGAGCAGTTCTTC